The 26 T cell receptor beta chains in this list originate from one sample, sequenced in a study of early T cells in non-severe SARS-CoV-2 infection. TCRdb redid the calling of the 5' RACE reads with MiXCR, one entry per CDR3 protein. The repertoire holds tens of thousands of distinct CDR3 sequences, 11% seen once, with less than 15% in the top ten. The sequenced sample consisted of whole blood. These receptors were collected from an adult who was a healthcare worker with PCR-confirmed SARS-CoV-2 infection or an uninfected control (not recorded which).

This clonotype was observed a few times. The chain employs TRBV20-1 and TRBJ2-1, with 7 nucleotides matching TRBD2. The CDR3 totals 13 residues. Unmatched junction bases numbered 4, after V lost 6 bases and J lost 2 bases. CDR1 is DFQATT and CDR2 is SNEGSKA in the germline V gene (reference sequence). The CDR3 loop reads CSAPGTTYNEQFF. CDR3 bases: TGCAGTGCCCCCGGGACTACCTACAATGAGCAGTTCTTC.

This clonotype was seen more than once but under ten times. The rearrangement links TRBV9 to TRBJ1-1; TRBD1 is a possible D gene (6 bases). Trimming pared 4 bases from V and 5 bases from J, leaving 15 bases between. The CDR3 has 14 residues. Germline V gene lookup returns CDR1 SGDLS and CDR2 YYNGEE. CDR3 loop: CASSPNTGKTEAFF. For the CDR3, the DNA is TGTGCCAGCAGCCCAAACACAGGGAAGACTGAAGCTTTCTTT.

This chain uses TRBV6-4 with TRBJ1-2; D is unresolved. CDR1 is MRHNA, CDR2 SNTAGT, per germline. V was pared by 0 bases and J by 7 bases, with 12 bases between. The length of the CDR3 is 14 residues. Here the CDR3 DNA reads TGTGCCAGCAGTGACTCGATCCGGGCCGGTGGCTACACCTTC. It is translated as CASSDSIRAGGYTF.

The chain joins TRBV27 to TRBJ1-2; tentatively, D is TRBD1 (5 bases). V was shortened by 8 bases and J by 2 bases, with 6 bases between the two germline ends. Germline V gives CDR1 MNHEY, CDR2 SMNVEV (reference sequence). This CDR3 has 11 residues. The CDR3 is CASGGNYGYTF. As DNA, the CDR3 is TGTGCCAGCGGGGGAAACTATGGCTACACCTTC.

The table lists this clonotype with many counts. The chain uses TRBV6-2 or TRBV6-3 and TRBJ2-4, with 7 bases identical to TRBD1. V shed 5 bases and J 0 bases; nucleotides not matched to a gene: 13. The CDR3 contains 18 residues. The V gene's germline CDR1 is MNHEY and CDR2 SVGEGT. The chain's CDR3 is CASSQGTAEQLAKNIQYF. The CDR3 DNA sequence: TGTGCCAGCAGTCAAGGGACAGCTGAACAACTAGCCAAAAACATTCAGTACTTC.

V gene TRBV7-9 combines with J gene TRBJ2-1; 7 nucleotides match TRBD2. CDR1 and CDR2 (germline): SEHNR, FQNEAQ (reference sequence). The trim removed 5 bases at V and 8 bases at J, leaving 9 bases unmatched. This CDR3 is built from 14 residues. The CDR3 here is CASSPSGGSHEQFF. CDR3 DNA: TGTGCCAGCAGCCCGTCCGGGGGGTCGCATGAGCAGTTCTTC.

V usage is TRBV4-3 and J usage is TRBJ2-7; D possibly uses TRBD1 or TRBD2 (5 bases each). The V gene lost 1 base and the J gene lost 2 bases, with 12 bases spanning the gap. This CDR3 is 15 amino acids long. CDR1 is LGHNA and CDR2 is YSLEER in the germline V gene. The CDR3 reads CASSQVHRGPYEQYF. The CDR3 region has the DNA TGCGCCAGCAGCCAAGTTCACCGGGGACCCTACGAGCAGTACTTC.

This clonotype has ten or more counts. The rearrangement joins TRBV27 to TRBJ2-7; a weak D match, TRBD1 (5 bases). V dropped 3 bases and J dropped 1 base, with 7 bases sitting between them. The CDR3 is 13 residues long. Germline V gives CDR1 MNHEY, CDR2 SMNVEV (reference sequence). The CDR3 DNA is TGTGCCAGCAGTTTTGACAGATCCTACGAGCAGTACTTC. This gives the protein CASSFDRSYEQYF.

CDR3 DNA: TGTGCCAGCATCCCGCCGGGGGGCGTGTATGGCTACACCTTC. Translation gives CASIPPGGVYGYTF. The rearrangement uses TRBV28 and TRBJ1-2; weak D call: TRBD1 (6 bases). CDR1 and CDR2 from the germline V gene are MDHEN and SYDVKM. The CDR3 extends over 14 amino acids. Trimming shortened V by 7 bases and J by 5 bases, and 17 bases separated the two germline ends.

This clonotype was counted at least ten times. CDR3 in amino acids: CASSPHTDYNEQFF. For the CDR3, the DNA is TGTGCCAGCAGCCCGCACACCGACTACAATGAGCAGTTCTTC. This chain connects TRBV9 to TRBJ2-1; D is unclear. V dropped 4 bases and J dropped 3 bases, with 11 bases sitting between them. CDR3 length: 14 amino acids. Germline CDR1 is SGDLS and CDR2 is YYNGEE.

V usage is TRBV12-3 or TRBV12-4 and J usage is TRBJ1-2, with D unresolved. The CDR3 has 12 amino acids. With 6 bases removed from V and 5 bases from J, the gap between germline ends came to 10 bases. The CDR3 nucleotides are TGTGCCAGCAGGGGAGAGCTATATGGCTACACCTTC. It specifies CASRGELYGYTF.

The chain combines TRBV15 with TRBJ2-2; D is undetermined. V lost 3 bases and J 4 bases, leaving 12 bases between the germline ends. Per germline, CDR1 LNHNV and CDR2 YYDKDF (reference sequence). This CDR3 is 15 amino acids long. The CDR3 spells CATSSSRVPTGELFF. The DNA of the CDR3 is TGTGCCACCAGCAGCTCCCGGGTCCCCACCGGGGAGCTGTTTTTT.

The CDR3 loop reads CASSQFTAPGGYTF. The CDR3 DNA follows: TGCGCCAGCAGCCAGTTTACGGCCCCCGGCGGCTACACCTTC. This chain connects TRBV4-3 to TRBJ1-2; no reliable D call. There are 14 residues in the CDR3. The germline V gene has CDR1 LGHNA and CDR2 YSLEER. V lost 3 bases and J lost 8, with 16 bases in between.

This clonotype was detected ten times or more. The rearrangement joins TRBV6-2 or TRBV6-3 to TRBJ2-1; 10 bases fit TRBD2. The CDR3 runs 16 residues. J lost 4 bases, V lost 8 bases, and 11 bases had no gene match. Germline CDR1 reads MNHEY; CDR2 reads SVGEGT. The CDR3 reads CASGGVRTSGYNEQFF. In nucleotides, the CDR3 is TGTGCCAGCGGTGGTGTGAGGACTAGCGGATACAATGAGCAGTTCTTC.

The chain recombines TRBV4-2 with TRBJ1-5, with 8 bases identical to TRBD1. The V and J ends lost 4 bases and 1 base, in that order; junction bases with no gene match: 6. Looked up from germline, CDR1 is LGHNA and CDR2 is YNFKEQ. CDR3 length equals 16 residues. The CDR3 spells CASSLNQGASNQPQHF. The CDR3 bases are TGTGCCAGCAGCCTTAACCAGGGGGCGAGCAATCAGCCCCAGCATTTT.

The chain's CDR3 is CAIRRSSYEYNEQFF. The CDR3 DNA reads TGTGCCATCAGAAGGTCGTCCTACGAATACAATGAGCAGTTCTTC. The chain combines TRBV10-3 with TRBJ2-1; D remains unclear. This CDR3 is built from 15 residues. Trimming shortened V by 6 bases and J by 4 bases, and 16 bases separated the two germline ends. The V gene's germline CDR1 is ENHRY and CDR2 SYGVKD.

The CDR3 sequence: CASSYRVFSSTDTQYF. The CDR3, as DNA: TGTGCCAGCAGTTACAGGGTTTTCTCTAGCACAGATACGCAGTATTTT. This chain links TRBV6-5 with TRBJ2-3; D uncertain. This CDR3 has 16 amino acids. Germline assignment: CDR1 MNHEY and CDR2 SVGAGI. The V end lost 2 bases, the J end lost 0 bases, and 12 bases lay between the germline ends.

The chain carries TRBV19 and TRBJ2-3; D is undetermined. Trimming cost V 6 bases and J 0 bases, with 10 bases left between them. The length of the CDR3 is 14 residues. Germline CDR1 reads LNHDA; CDR2 reads SQIVND (reference sequence). CDR3 sequence reads: CASSDITSTDTQYF. The CDR3 nucleotides are TGTGCCAGTAGCGACATTACTAGCACAGATACGCAGTATTTT.

This chain joins TRBV6-6 and TRBJ2-1; no reliable D call. This CDR3 has 12 amino acids. Germline loops: CDR1 MNHNY, CDR2 SVGAGI (reference sequence). Trimming stripped 8 bases from V and 8 bases from J, with 13 bases between. The CDR3, as DNA: TGTGCCAGCGGGGATTTAGTGGATGAGCAGTTCTTC. Translation gives CASGDLVDEQFF.

This clonotype was observed at least ten times. CDR3 protein: CASISTGGGELFF. Here the CDR3 DNA reads TGTGCCAGCATCTCGACGGGGGGCGGGGAGCTGTTTTTT. This chain links TRBV12-3 or TRBV12-4 with TRBJ2-2; 7 nucleotides agree with TRBD2. This CDR3 is built from 13 residues. V dropped 7 bases and J dropped 7; count of bases not matched to a gene: 6.

This clonotype was observed a handful of times. The chain combines TRBV6-5 with TRBJ1-6, with D perhaps TRBD1 (6 bases). Germline-derived CDR1 and CDR2 are MNHEY and SVGAGI. The CDR3 totals 13 residues. The V and J ends lost 7 bases and 9 bases respectively, with 13 bases between them. DNA for the CDR3: TGTGCCAGCACGAAGGGGGAAACTTCACCCCTCCACTTT. It is translated as CASTKGETSPLHF.

This clonotype showed up many times. J is TRBJ1-4 and V is TRBV29-1; TRBD1 might be the D (5 bases). The germline gives CDR1 SQVTM, CDR2 ANQGSEA. This CDR3 comprises 13 residues. Trimming took 6 bases from V and 7 from J, leaving 15 bases between them. CDR3 nucleotide sequence: TGCAGCGTAGTAAGGGGCGCGGGTGAAAAACTGTTTTTT. Translation: CSVVRGAGEKLFF.

This clonotype showed up just a few times. At one end the junction does not follow the germline gene, possibly because of a read error. The genes are TRBV7-7 and TRBJ2-5; D unresolved. CDR1 and CDR2 (germline): SSHAT, FNYEAQ (reference sequence). The CDR3 spans 14 residues. The CDR3 region has the DNA TGTGCTAGCAGCTTAGATGGGCGACAAGAGACCCAGTACTTC. As protein: CASSLDGRQETQYF.

The genes are TRBV3-1 and TRBJ2-1; D is unclear. The CDR3 is 14 residues long. The germline V and J ends were trimmed by 5 bases and 9 bases, with 17 bases remaining between them. CDR1 and CDR2 (germline): LGHDT, YNNKEL (reference sequence). Here the CDR3 reads CASSVGRDGFEQFF. The CDR3 coding sequence is TGTGCCAGCAGCGTTGGAAGGGATGGTTTTGAGCAGTTCTTC.

The V gene is TRBV20-1, the J gene TRBJ2-7; D uncertain. Deletions cut 1 base from V and 2 bases from J, with 9 bases between. Germline CDR1 is DFQATT and CDR2 is SNEGSKA (reference sequence). The CDR3 covers 13 residues. The CDR3 loop is CSARGGYTYEQYF. The CDR3 region has the DNA TGCAGTGCTAGAGGTGGATACACCTACGAGCAGTACTTC.

This clonotype showed up just a few times. The J gene is TRBJ2-3, the V gene TRBV11-2, with D perhaps matching TRBD1 (5 bases). V gave up 2 bases and J gave up 9 bases, with 9 bases separating them. Germline V gene data show CDR1 as SGHAT and CDR2 as FQNNGV. This CDR3 is built from 12 residues. CDR3 sequence (DNA): TGTGCCAGCAGCTTATCCCAGGGCACGCAGTATTTT. Amino acids: CASSLSQGTQYF.